The 32 T cell receptor beta chains listed next were all sequenced from one sample in a study of cytomegalovirus exposure and HLA in healthy donors. A multiplex PCR was run with 60 Vbeta primers and 13 Jbeta primers. Using immunoSEQ multiplex PCR, the repertoire was profiled, and TCRdb retains in-frame clones only, with some absent. Here the sample table reports some 180,000 clones. The sample taken for sequencing was PBMCs. These receptor sequences come from a man aged 25 to 45 in good health and CMV-seronegative.

The chain combines TRBV9 with TRBJ1-1, with TRBD1 as a possible D gene (5 bases). The V end lost 4 bases, the J end lost 2 bases, and 15 bases lay between the germline ends. The CDR3 length is 15 residues. Germline V gene sequence: CDR1 SGDLS, CDR2 YYNGEE. CDR3 sequence reads: CASSQGGFINTEAFF. CDR3 in DNA: TGTGCCAGCAGCCAGGGTGGCTTTATAAACACTGAAGCTTTCTTT. Together with reference TRBV9 and TRBJ1-1, the CDR3 gives the full variable domain: DSGVTQTPKHLITATGQRVTLRCSPRSGDLSVYWYQQSLDQGLQFLIQYYNGEERAKGNILERFSAQQFPDLHSELNLSSLELGDSALYFCASSQGGFINTEAFFGQGTRLTVV.

The rearrangement uses TRBV5-4 and TRBJ2-2; 8 bases map to TRBD1. This CDR3 has 16 amino acids. The germline CDR1 and CDR2 sequences are SGHNT and YYREEE (reference sequence). V gave up 2 bases and J gave up 5 bases; unmatched junction bases: 8. The CDR3 protein is CASSFETGVNTGELFF. The CDR3 bases are TGTGCCAGCAGCTTTGAGACAGGGGTAAATACCGGGGAGCTGTTTTTT. Complete variable domain (other parts from reference TRBV5-4 and TRBJ2-2): ETGVTQSPTHLIKTRGQQVTLRCSSQSGHNTVSWYQQALGQGPQFIFQYYREEENGRGNFPPRFSGLQFPNYSSELNVNALELDDSALYLCASSFETGVNTGELFFGEGSRLTVL.

The rearrangement uses TRBV5-6 and TRBJ2-1; TRBD1 aligns across 11 bases. J was trimmed by 6 bases and V by 3 bases; bases with no gene match: 11. The CDR3 has 17 amino acids. Germline CDR1 reads SGHDT; CDR2 reads YYEEEE. The CDR3, as DNA: TGTGCCAGCAGCTATAGCCCCGGACAGGGGGCACGCAATGAGCAGTTCTTC. This gives the protein CASSYSPGQGARNEQFF.

The chain couples TRBV5-7 to TRBJ1-4; 8 nucleotides line up with TRBD1. TRBV5-7 falls under the ORF class, with uncertain function. With V trimmed by 6 bases and J by 6 bases, 16 bases remained unmatched. The CDR3 totals 17 residues. The CDR3 loop is CASNLIPLRDRYEKLFF. The CDR3, as DNA: TGTGCCAGCAACCTAATTCCCCTCCGGGACAGGTATGAAAAACTGTTTTTT.

The chain carries TRBV5-8 and TRBJ1-5, with a tentative D call TRBD1 (5 bases). The CDR3 sequence is 15 residues long. Germline lookup yields CDR1 SGHTS and CDR2 YDEGEE. The germline V and J ends were trimmed by 5 bases and 3 bases, with 15 bases remaining between them. The CDR3 nucleotides read TGTGCCAGCAGTCATCTGGGGGGGGTCAATCAGCCCCAGCATTTT. Translating it yields CASSHLGGVNQPQHF.

The J gene is TRBJ2-5, the V gene TRBV5-1; 13 nucleotides line up with TRBD2. With V trimmed by 4 bases and J by 7 bases, 10 bases remained unmatched. Germline CDR1 reads SGHRS; CDR2 reads YFSETQ. This CDR3 has 16 residues. This CDR3 is CASSTVTSGGAWTQYF. Written as DNA, the CDR3 is TGCGCCAGCAGCACCGTCACTAGCGGGGGGGCTTGGACCCAGTACTTC.

The rearrangement uses TRBV7-9 and TRBJ1-3; 7 nucleotides match TRBD1. After removal of 3 bases from V and 4 bases from J, the junction contained 0 bases not matched to a gene. CDR1 is SEHNR and CDR2 is FQNEAQ in the germline V gene (reference sequence). The CDR3 is made up of 13 amino acids. Here the CDR3 DNA reads TGTGCCAGCAGCTTGGGACAGGGAAACACCATATATTTT. Translation gives CASSLGQGNTIYF.

The rearrangement links TRBV16 to TRBJ1-1; D is undetermined. Trimming removed 4 bases at V and 5 bases at J, with 17 bases between. Per the germline V gene, CDR1 is KGHSY and CDR2 is FQNENV. This CDR3 contains 15 residues. The CDR3, as DNA: TGTGCCAGCAGCCTCTCCCGACACAGTGGAACTGAAGCTTTCTTT. This codes for CASSLSRHSGTEAFF.

The rearrangement links TRBV10-3 to TRBJ2-7; TRBD2 might be the D (6 bases). The V end was cut by 2 bases, the J end by 10 bases, with 15 bases between. The CDR3 contains 13 residues. Germline V gives CDR1 ENHRY, CDR2 SYGVKD. CDR3 in amino acids: CAISERTAGGQYF. CDR3 DNA: TGTGCCATCAGTGAGAGGACCGCCGGGGGACAGTACTTC.

This chain links TRBV23-1 with TRBJ2-7, with TRBD2 identical over 8 bases. TRBV23-1 is assigned to the ORF class and has an uncertain function. V was clipped by 2 bases and J by 3 bases; unmatched bases: 6. The CDR3 runs to 15 residues. CDR3 protein: CASSQGRTSSYEQYF. As DNA, the CDR3 is TGCGCCAGCAGTCAAGGGCGGACTAGCAGCTACGAGCAGTACTTC.

V is TRBV5-6 and J is TRBJ2-7; D is perhaps TRBD2 (5 bases). Germline loops: CDR1 SGHDT, CDR2 YYEEEE. Between the trimmed V and J ends, which lost 2 bases and 4 bases, there was a span of 19 bases. This CDR3 spans 16 amino acids. The CDR3 spells CASSFRTRAGSYEQYF. The DNA of the CDR3 is TGTGCCAGCAGCTTTAGGACGCGGGCAGGTTCGTACGAGCAGTACTTC. Complete variable domain (other parts from reference TRBV5-6 and TRBJ2-7): DAGVTQSPTHLIKTRGQQVTLRCSPKSGHDTVSWYQQALGQGPQFIFQYYEEEERQRGNFPDRFSGHQFPNYSSELNVNALLLGDSALYLCASSFRTRAGSYEQYFGPGTRLTVT.

CDR3 DNA sequence: TGTGCCAGCCAGCCACGACGGACAGGACTTGAAAAACTGTTTTTT. Encoded protein: CASQPRRTGLEKLFF. This chain links TRBV27 with TRBJ1-4; 7 nucleotides agree with TRBD1. The CDR3 extends over 15 amino acids. Germline trimming cut 8 bases from V and 7 bases from J; bases unmatched to any gene: 13. Germline V gene sequence: CDR1 MNHEY, CDR2 SMNVEV (reference sequence).

The V and J genes are TRBV11-2 and TRBJ2-2; TRBD1 is a possible D gene (5 bases). Trimming left V 6 bases short and J 8 bases short, with 13 bases between. CDR3 length: 13 amino acids. Per the germline V gene, CDR1 is SGHAT and CDR2 is FQNNGV. The CDR3, as DNA: TGTGCCAGCAGGACCCACAGGTCTGGGGAGCTGTTTTTT. Translating it yields CASRTHRSGELFF. The full variable domain, with the rest looked up from reference TRBV11-2 and TRBJ2-2, is EAGVAQSPRYKIIEKRQSVAFWCNPISGHATLYWYQQILGQGPKLLIQFQNNGVVDDSQLPKDRFSAERLKGVDSTLKIQPAKLEDSAVYLCASRTHRSGELFFGEGSRLTVL.

The V call is TRBV7-2, the J call TRBJ2-5, with TRBD1 matching over 8 bases. From germline, CDR1 is SGHTA and CDR2 FQGNSA. Trimming at V came to 3 bases and at J to 1 base, leaving 1 base not matched to a gene. This CDR3 is 14 amino acids long. The CDR3 here is CASSFQGAQETQYF. DNA of the CDR3: TGTGCCAGCAGCTTTCAGGGGGCCCAAGAGACCCAGTACTTC.

The DNA for the CDR3 is TGTGCCAGCAGTTACGGAGGGAGGGCGGTTGGCTACGAGCAGTACTTC. Its protein is CASSYGGRAVGYEQYF. V gene TRBV6-5 combines with J gene TRBJ2-7, with 7 nucleotides matching TRBD2. CDR3 length equals 16 residues. Germline CDR1 and CDR2: MNHEY and SVGAGI. The V segment lost 2 bases and the J segment 3 bases; nucleotides outside the gene matches: 10.

The gene calls are TRBV7-9 and TRBJ1-1, with 7 nucleotides matching TRBD1. Germline assignment: CDR1 SEHNR and CDR2 FQNEAQ (reference sequence). The J segment lost 0 bases and the V segment lost 3 bases, leaving 10 bases of the junction unmatched. This CDR3 is built from 17 residues. This CDR3 reads CASSFSGTDAMNTEAFF. The CDR3 DNA reads TGTGCCAGCAGCTTTTCCGGGACAGATGCTATGAACACTGAAGCTTTCTTT.

The rearrangement uses TRBV6-6 and TRBJ1-1, with D uncertain. The CDR3 sequence is 14 residues long. The V and J ends lost 6 bases and 5 bases respectively, with 16 bases between them. In germline, CDR1 is MNHNY, CDR2 SVGAGI (reference sequence). CDR3 coding DNA: TGTGCCAGCAGCGAACGTGGGAGGGATACTGAAGCTTTCTTT. Its translation: CASSERGRDTEAFF.

This sequence joins TRBV4-1 and TRBJ2-5; 7 bases align to TRBD1. TRBJ2-7 matches the DNA end more closely, so the J call is doubtful. Germline V gives CDR1 MGHRA, CDR2 YSYEKL. The CDR3 is made up of 14 amino acids. Here the CDR3 DNA reads TGCGCCAGCAGCCAACAGGGACAGTCCTACGAGCAGTACTTC. Its protein is CASSQQGQSYEQYF.

The chain links TRBV6-6 to TRBJ2-5; 7 bases map to TRBD1. CDR3 size: 14 residues. Germline V gene data show CDR1 as MNHNY and CDR2 as SVGAGI (reference sequence). With 1 base clipped from V and 2 bases from J, the junction kept 1 base outside the gene matches. The CDR3 nucleotides are TGTGCCAGCAGTTACTTACAGGGGCAAGAGACCCAGTACTTC. This gives the protein CASSYLQGQETQYF.

The chain employs TRBV25-1 and TRBJ2-1; 8 bases align to TRBD1. This CDR3 comprises 16 residues. Unmatched junction bases numbered 5, after V lost 2 bases and J lost 2 bases. The germline gives CDR1 MGHDK, CDR2 SYGVNS. The CDR3 loop is CASSEPGQGTYNEQFF. Here the CDR3 DNA reads TGTGCCAGCAGTGAACCTGGACAGGGTACCTACAATGAGCAGTTCTTC.

The chain employs TRBV5-1 and TRBJ2-7, with a weak D call TRBD1 (6 bases). The CDR3 is made up of 15 amino acids. Germline V gene data show CDR1 as SGHRS and CDR2 as YFSETQ. Trimming pared 3 bases from V and 5 bases from J, leaving 18 bases between. The CDR3 loop is CASSSRAQGGNEQYF. Here the CDR3 DNA reads TGCGCCAGCAGCTCTCGTGCACAGGGTGGTAACGAGCAGTACTTC.

The chain links TRBV19 to TRBJ2-2, with TRBD2 matching 7 bases. The CDR3 has 17 residues. V shed 5 bases and J 3 bases; nucleotides not matched to a gene: 12. CDR1 and CDR2 (germline): LNHDA, SQIVND (reference sequence). For the CDR3, the DNA is TGTGCCAGTAGTGAGGCTCCGGGGGGAATATACACCGGGGAGCTGTTTTTT. Translation: CASSEAPGGIYTGELFF. The full variable domain, with the rest looked up from reference TRBV19 and TRBJ2-2, is DGGITQSPKYLFRKEGQNVTLSCEQNLNHDAMYWYRQDPGQGLRLIYYSQIVNDFQKGDIAEGYSVSREKKESFPLTVTSAQKNPTAFYLCASSEAPGGIYTGELFFGEGSRLTVL.

The chain has TRBV9 and TRBJ1-2; 7 bases fit TRBD1. The length of the CDR3 is 14 residues. V shed 4 bases, J shed 8 bases, and the junction held 11 bases outside the gene matches. The germline CDR1 and CDR2 sequences are SGDLS and YYNGEE. The CDR3 DNA follows: TGTGCCAGCAGCCCACAACAGGGGCTCGAGGGCTACACCTTC. It translates to CASSPQQGLEGYTF.

V and J are TRBV19 and TRBJ2-2; possibly TRBD1 for D (6 bases). The CDR3 is made up of 14 amino acids. Looked up from germline, CDR1 is LNHDA and CDR2 is SQIVND (reference sequence). V was shortened by 2 bases and J by 8 bases, with 12 bases between the two germline ends. CDR3 loop: CASSIKQGGGELFF. The CDR3, as DNA: TGTGCCAGTAGTATAAAACAGGGTGGGGGGGAGCTGTTTTTT.

The chain couples TRBV7-8 to TRBJ2-7, with 7 bases identical to TRBD1. Germline V lookup: CDR1 SGHVS, CDR2 FQNEAQ. Trimming removed 2 bases from V and 3 bases from J; junction bases left unmatched: 13. CDR3 length equals 17 residues. The CDR3 DNA reads TGTGCCAGCAGCTTACCGAGACAGGGCTTTGGGGTCTACGAGCAGTACTTC. Translating gives CASSLPRQGFGVYEQYF.

The J gene is TRBJ1-4, the V gene TRBV7-9; D is ambiguous. This CDR3 is built from 15 residues. Per germline, CDR1 SEHNR and CDR2 FQNEAQ (reference sequence). V was shortened by 6 bases and J by 8 bases, with 19 bases between the two germline ends. The chain's CDR3 is CASSTPGKLGEKLFF. CDR3 coding DNA: TGTGCCAGCAGTACCCCGGGAAAATTGGGGGAAAAACTGTTTTTT.

The V gene is TRBV5-1, the J gene TRBJ2-3, with 11 bases matching TRBD2. Germline V gene lookup returns CDR1 SGHRS and CDR2 YFSETQ. There are 19 residues in the CDR3. J was trimmed by 0 bases and V by 3 bases; bases with no gene match: 12. The CDR3 sequence is CASSSFPGTSGSSTDTQYF. The CDR3, as DNA: TGCGCCAGCAGCTCTTTCCCCGGGACTAGCGGTTCTAGCACAGATACGCAGTATTTT.

The chain links TRBV2 to TRBJ1-4; 7 bases line up with TRBD1. This CDR3 is built from 14 residues. Unmatched junction bases numbered 10, after V lost 7 bases and J lost 8 bases. Germline V gene data show CDR1 as SNHLY and CDR2 as FYNNEI. CDR3 amino acids: CASNRQGSREKLFF. The DNA for the CDR3 is TGTGCCAGCAACAGACAGGGATCGCGAGAAAAACTGTTTTTT.

The V and J genes are TRBV18 and TRBJ1-5, with a tentative D call TRBD1 (6 bases). Germline V gene lookup returns CDR1 KGHSH and CDR2 LQKENI. The V and J ends lost 2 bases and 5 bases respectively, with 10 bases between them. The CDR3 length is 14 residues. The CDR3: CASSPSGVDQPQHF. As DNA, the CDR3 is TGTGCCAGCTCACCATCAGGGGTCGATCAGCCCCAGCATTTT.

The rearrangement joins TRBV5-1 to TRBJ1-4; 8 bases fit TRBD1. The length of the CDR3 is 16 residues. V shed 4 bases and J 7 bases; nucleotides not matched to a gene: 12. CDR1 and CDR2 (germline): SGHRS, YFSETQ. The CDR3, as DNA: TGCGCCAGCAGCCGGACAGGGTCTGGGGTGGGTGAAAAACTGTTTTTT. It specifies CASSRTGSGVGEKLFF.

The chain combines TRBV6-6 with TRBJ2-4; tentative D call: TRBD2 (7 bases). Trimming left V 6 bases short and J 8 bases short, with 17 bases between. CDR3 length equals 14 residues. Germline values: CDR1 MNHNY, CDR2 SVGAGI (reference sequence). The CDR3, as DNA: TGTGCCAGCAGGCACAGGGAGGGGAGTGACATTCAGTACTTC. This gives the protein CASRHREGSDIQYF.

The V call is TRBV18, the J call TRBJ2-7; D is uncertain. CDR1 is KGHSH, CDR2 LQKENI, per germline. The length of the CDR3 is 12 residues. Trimming left V 4 bases short and J 3 bases short, with 7 bases between. The CDR3 sequence: CASSLNNYEQYF. The CDR3 coding sequence is TGTGCCAGCTCACTTAACAACTACGAGCAGTACTTC.